The 27 T cell receptor beta chains given below trace back to one sample, sequenced in a study of PD-1 blockade in classical Hodgkin lymphoma. The protocol was immunoSEQ multiplex PCR, while the TCRdb copy is restricted to in-frame clones and leaves out a portion. Of about 24,000 clones listed, about 80% are singletons. Relapses following autologous stem cell transplantation were seen in all patients, with brentuximab vedotin exposure varying. Sequenced here: peripheral blood mononuclear cells (PBMCs), sampled at baseline. The receptors come from a human donor with classical Hodgkin lymphoma.

The genes are TRBV7-9 and TRBJ2-5; D not resolved. Germline values: CDR1 SEHNR, CDR2 FQNEAQ (reference sequence). V lost 1 base and J lost 5, with 11 bases in between. This CDR3 is 14 amino acids long. In nucleotides, the CDR3 is TGTGCCAGCAGCTTAGAGGCAGGATGGGAGACCCAGTACTTC. Amino acid sequence: CASSLEAGWETQYF.

The chain couples TRBV5-1 to TRBJ2-7; tentatively, D is TRBD2 (5 bases). Trimming cost V 1 base and J 7 bases, with 12 bases left between them. CDR1 and CDR2 from the germline V gene are SGHRS and YFSETQ. This CDR3 is built from 13 residues. This chain's CDR3 is CASSLLSGFEQYF. Written as DNA, the CDR3 is TGCGCCAGCAGCTTGCTTTCGGGGTTTGAGCAGTACTTC.

The table lists this clone with a few counts. The chain joins TRBV4-3 to TRBJ2-2; D is uncertain. This CDR3 contains 13 residues. Per germline, CDR1 LGHNA and CDR2 YSLEER. Trimming left V 1 base short and J 7 bases short, with 7 bases between. CDR3 sequence: CASSQVIDGELFF. The CDR3 region has the DNA TGCGCCAGCAGCCAAGTGATAGACGGGGAGCTGTTTTTT.

The sample holds a few counts of this clone. The genes are TRBV28 and TRBJ2-2; 8 bases fit TRBD2. The CDR3 spans 14 residues. V lost 6 bases to trimming and J lost 6 bases; unmatched junction nucleotides: 6. Germline V gives CDR1 MDHEN, CDR2 SYDVKM. The CDR3 loop is CASRPGGAAGELFF. The CDR3, as DNA: TGTGCCAGCAGACCCGGGGGGGCCGCCGGGGAGCTGTTTTTT. Supplemented by reference TRBV28 and TRBJ2-2, the full variable domain reads DVKVTQSSRYLVKRTGEKVFLECVQDMDHENMFWYRQDPGLGLRLIYFSYDVKMKEKGDIPEGYSVSREKKERFSLILESASTNQTSMYLCASRPGGAAGELFFGEGSRLTVL.

The J gene is TRBJ2-7, the V gene TRBV21-1. TRBV21-1 is noted as a pseudogene. CDR3 length equals 9 residues. Here the CDR3 reads CASSKSTPV. As DNA, the CDR3 is TGTGCCAGCAGCAAGTCGACGCCGGTC.

The chain couples TRBV10-3 to TRBJ1-3; D is unresolved. With 6 bases removed from V and 4 bases from J, the gap between germline ends came to 10 bases. The CDR3 is made up of 13 amino acids. Per germline, CDR1 ENHRY and CDR2 SYGVKD. CDR3 protein: CAIRPPSGNTIYF. CDR3 nucleotides: TGTGCCATCAGACCCCCATCGGGAAACACCATATATTTT.

The chain uses TRBV5-5 and TRBJ1-5; no reliable D call. V lost 2 bases and J 5 bases, leaving 11 bases between the germline ends. Germline V CDR1 and CDR2: SGHKS, YYEKEE (reference sequence). The length of the CDR3 is 14 residues. In DNA form, the CDR3 reads TGTGCCAGCAGCTTAAACCCGGATTATCAGCCCCAGCATTTT. Its translation is CASSLNPDYQPQHF.

In this sample, this clone turned up a few times. V and J are TRBV7-2 and TRBJ1-2; D not resolved. The germline V gene has CDR1 SGHTA and CDR2 FQGNSA. This CDR3 spans 15 amino acids. V was shortened by 7 bases and J by 0 bases, with 15 bases between the two germline ends. The CDR3 region is CASTEAGVANYGYTF. The CDR3 DNA is TGTGCCAGCACCGAGGCCGGGGTAGCTAACTATGGCTACACCTTC.

This clone occurred once. The J gene is TRBJ1-1, the V gene TRBV5-4; a weak D match, TRBD1 (5 bases). Per the germline V gene, CDR1 is SGHNT and CDR2 is YYREEE (reference sequence). The CDR3 length is 13 residues. V was clipped by 1 base and J by 5 bases, with 9 bases between them. This CDR3 is CASSLQGRTEAFF. For the CDR3, the DNA is TGTGCCAGCAGCTTGCAGGGTAGGACTGAAGCTTTCTTT.

The chain employs TRBV6-5 and TRBJ1-1, with D unresolved. The V and J ends lost 2 bases and 6 bases respectively, with 10 bases between them. This CDR3 contains 13 residues. Germline-derived CDR1 and CDR2 are MNHEY and SVGAGI. The CDR3: CASSYGGSAEAFF. The CDR3 nucleotides are TGTGCCAGCAGTTACGGCGGCAGCGCTGAAGCTTTCTTT.

The chain carries TRBV28 and TRBJ1-1; tentative D call: TRBD1 (5 bases). The CDR3 covers 14 residues. Per the germline V gene, CDR1 is MDHEN and CDR2 is SYDVKM. The V end was cut by 6 bases, the J end by 0 bases, with 11 bases between. CDR3 sequence reads: CASSRQFMNTEAFF. The CDR3 DNA sequence: TGTGCCAGCAGCCGACAGTTTATGAACACTGAAGCTTTCTTT. Supplemented by reference TRBV28 and TRBJ1-1, the full variable domain reads DVKVTQSSRYLVKRTGEKVFLECVQDMDHENMFWYRQDPGLGLRLIYFSYDVKMKEKGDIPEGYSVSREKKERFSLILESASTNQTSMYLCASSRQFMNTEAFFGQGTRLTVV.

This clone turned up a few times. The chain uses TRBV5-1 and TRBJ2-4, with 8 bases fitting TRBD1. Germline CDR1 reads SGHRS; CDR2 reads YFSETQ. Germline trimming cut 0 bases from V and 7 bases from J; bases unmatched to any gene: 9. The CDR3 extends over 16 amino acids. CDR3 coding DNA: TGCGCCAGCAGCTTGGCCCCTTCAGGGGGCAATAACATTCAGTACTTC. Its translation: CASSLAPSGGNNIQYF.

The gene calls are TRBV6-5 and TRBJ1-6; D remains unclear. Germline V gene lookup returns CDR1 MNHEY and CDR2 SVGAGI. The germline V and J ends were trimmed by 3 bases and 11 bases, with 14 bases remaining between them. This CDR3 contains 14 residues. In DNA, the CDR3 is TGTGCCAGCAGTTATTTACAAGGCCAAACACCCCTCCACTTT. This translates into CASSYLQGQTPLHF.

V and J are TRBV6-5 and TRBJ1-1, with 7 bases aligning to TRBD1. Germline V lookup: CDR1 MNHEY, CDR2 SVGAGI. J gave up 3 bases and V 0 bases, and 4 bases lay outside the gene matches. This CDR3 region has 15 residues. The chain's CDR3 is CASSYSPTGDTEAFF. CDR3 nucleotides: TGTGCCAGCAGTTACTCGCCCACAGGGGACACTGAAGCTTTCTTT.

This clone was counted between two and nine times. This chain uses TRBV4-1 with TRBJ1-1, with D possibly TRBD1 on 5 matching bases. The germline V gene encodes CDR1 MGHRA and CDR2 YSYEKL. The ends were cut back, 4 bases at V and 9 bases at J, with 12 bases in the middle. CDR3 length equals 12 residues. The CDR3 reads CASSPRAGQAFF. The CDR3 DNA is TGCGCCAGCAGCCCCCGAGCGGGACAAGCTTTCTTT.

This chain links TRBV2 with TRBJ1-1; D remains ambiguous. Germline V lookup: CDR1 SNHLY, CDR2 FYNNEI. Between the trimmed V and J ends, which lost 4 bases and 5 bases, there was a span of 11 bases. CDR3 length equals 13 residues. The CDR3 DNA reads TGTGCCAGCAGTGGTGTCAGTAGGACTGAAGCTTTCTTT. This codes for CASSGVSRTEAFF.

This chain connects TRBV6-4 to TRBJ1-1; 9 nucleotides align to TRBD1. Germline V gives CDR1 MRHNA, CDR2 SNTAGT. The trim removed 5 bases at V and 1 base at J, leaving 5 bases unmatched. CDR3 length: 15 amino acids. This CDR3 reads CASSPTGGSNTEAFF. DNA for the CDR3: TGTGCCAGCAGTCCGACAGGGGGATCGAACACTGAAGCTTTCTTT.

The chain couples TRBV7-2 to TRBJ1-6, with 10 bases matching TRBD1. The ends lost 3 bases at V and 9 bases at J; junction bases unmatched: 5. Germline V gene sequence: CDR1 SGHTA, CDR2 FQGNSA. The CDR3 consists of 15 residues. The CDR3 DNA follows: TGTGCCAGCAGCTTGGACAGGGGGTCTGTTTCACCCCTCCACTTT. It encodes CASSLDRGSVSPLHF.

The chain couples TRBV18 to TRBJ2-7; 9 bases are shared with TRBD1. The CDR3 extends over 15 amino acids. The junction had 12 bases not matched to a gene; V was cut back by 6 bases and J by 6 bases. CDR1 is KGHSH, CDR2 LQKENI, per germline. The CDR3 loop reads CASSPLGTGFLEQYF. The DNA of the CDR3 is TGTGCCAGCTCTCCTCTTGGGACAGGGTTTCTCGAGCAGTACTTC.

V usage is TRBV7-9 and J usage is TRBJ2-7, with 11 bases that match TRBD1. The CDR3 consists of 13 residues. CDR1 is SEHNR, CDR2 FQNEAQ, per germline (reference sequence). Trimming removed 10 bases from V and 6 bases from J; junction bases left unmatched: 8. In DNA form, the CDR3 reads TGTGCCACCTCGGGACAGGGGGTAGTCGAGCAGTACTTC. Translating gives CATSGQGVVEQYF.

In this sample, this clone turned up once. V is TRBV11-2 and J is TRBJ1-3; D gene ambiguous. The CDR3 consists of 14 residues. Germline V CDR1 and CDR2: SGHAT, FQNNGV. Trimming removed 5 bases from V and 4 bases from J, with 12 bases in between. CDR3 bases: TGTGCCAGCAGCCAAGGTATTTCCGGAAACACCATATATTTT. It specifies CASSQGISGNTIYF.

The chain joins TRBV28 to TRBJ1-5, with D uncertain. CDR3 length: 18 residues. Germline V gene data show CDR1 as MDHEN and CDR2 as SYDVKM. Trimming removed 3 bases from V and 5 bases from J, with 23 bases in between. This chain's CDR3 is CASSLSKGFGSIDQPQHF. For the CDR3, the DNA is TGTGCCAGCAGTTTGAGTAAGGGTTTTGGAAGTATCGATCAGCCCCAGCATTTT.

The chain recombines TRBV6-1 with TRBJ1-3; TRBD1 matches 7 bases. V lost 7 bases and J lost 0; bases outside the gene matches: 6. Looked up from germline, CDR1 is MNHNS and CDR2 is SASEGT. The CDR3 runs to 15 residues. The CDR3 DNA reads TGTGCCAGCAAGGAGGGGGCCATCTCTGGAAACACCATATATTTT. As protein: CASKEGAISGNTIYF.

The chain is built from TRBV7-9 and TRBJ2-7; maybe TRBD2 (5 bases). Germline V CDR1 and CDR2: SEHNR, FQNEAQ (reference sequence). The CDR3 loop spans 12 amino acids. V lost 2 bases and J 6 bases, leaving 8 bases between the germline ends. The CDR3 DNA reads as TGTGCCAGCAGCTTAAGAGGGTCCGAGCAGTACTTC. Translating it yields CASSLRGSEQYF.

This chain joins TRBV27 and TRBJ2-1; the D is unclear. This CDR3 region has 14 residues. Trimming took off 7 bases at V and 0 bases at J, with 10 bases between the two ends. The germline V gene has CDR1 MNHEY and CDR2 SMNVEV (reference sequence). CDR3: CASMSWSSYNEQFF. CDR3 DNA sequence: TGTGCCAGCATGAGTTGGAGCTCCTACAATGAGCAGTTCTTC.

This clone was seen just once. V gene TRBV12-5 combines with J gene TRBJ2-3; D uncertain. This CDR3 is built from 13 residues. Germline V gene data show CDR1 as LGHNT and CDR2 as FRNRAP. V dropped 3 bases and J dropped 2 bases, with 6 bases sitting between them. CDR3 DNA sequence: TGTGCTAGTGGTTTTACTAACACAGATACGCAGTATTTT. Amino acids: CASGFTNTDTQYF.

J is TRBJ2-7 and V is TRBV19, with 8 positions matching TRBD1. This CDR3 spans 13 amino acids. V gave up 4 bases and J gave up 6 bases; unmatched junction bases: 5. CDR1 is LNHDA, CDR2 SQIVND, per germline (reference sequence). The CDR3 bases are TGTGCCAGTAGTAACAGGGGGAACGGCGAGCAGTACTTC. Translating it yields CASSNRGNGEQYF.